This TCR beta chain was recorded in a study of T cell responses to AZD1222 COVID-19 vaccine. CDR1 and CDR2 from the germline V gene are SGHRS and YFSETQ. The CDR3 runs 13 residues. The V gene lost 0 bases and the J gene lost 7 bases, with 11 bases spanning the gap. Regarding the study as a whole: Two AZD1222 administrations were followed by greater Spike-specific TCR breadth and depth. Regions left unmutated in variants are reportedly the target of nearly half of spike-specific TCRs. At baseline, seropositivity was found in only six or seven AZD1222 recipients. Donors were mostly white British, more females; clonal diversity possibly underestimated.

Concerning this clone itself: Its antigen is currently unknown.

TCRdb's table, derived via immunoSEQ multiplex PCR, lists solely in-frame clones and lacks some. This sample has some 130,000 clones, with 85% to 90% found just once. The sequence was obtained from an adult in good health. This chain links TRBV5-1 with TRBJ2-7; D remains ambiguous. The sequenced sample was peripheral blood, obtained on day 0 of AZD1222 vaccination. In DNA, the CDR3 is TGCGCCAGCAGCTTGGACGGCCTGGGGGAGCAGTACTTC. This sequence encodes CASSLDGLGEQYF.